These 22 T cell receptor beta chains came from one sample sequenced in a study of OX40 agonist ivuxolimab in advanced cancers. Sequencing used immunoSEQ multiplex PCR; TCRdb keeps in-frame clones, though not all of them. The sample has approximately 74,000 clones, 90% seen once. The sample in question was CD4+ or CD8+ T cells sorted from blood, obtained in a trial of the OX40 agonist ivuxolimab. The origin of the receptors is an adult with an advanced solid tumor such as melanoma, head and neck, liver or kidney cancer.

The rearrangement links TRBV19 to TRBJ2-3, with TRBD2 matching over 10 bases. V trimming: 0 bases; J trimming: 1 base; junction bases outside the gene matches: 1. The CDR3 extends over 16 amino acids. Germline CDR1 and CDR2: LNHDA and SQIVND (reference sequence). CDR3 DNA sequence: TGTGCCAGTAGTATAGATCTAGCGGGAGGCACAGATACGCAGTATTTT. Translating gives CASSIDLAGGTDTQYF.

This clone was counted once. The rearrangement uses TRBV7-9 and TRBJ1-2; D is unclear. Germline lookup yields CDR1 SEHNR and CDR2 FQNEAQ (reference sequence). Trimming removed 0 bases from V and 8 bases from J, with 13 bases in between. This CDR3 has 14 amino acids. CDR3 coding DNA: TGTGCCAGCAGCTTAGCGCAGTCTGCCCACGGCTACACCTTC. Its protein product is CASSLAQSAHGYTF.

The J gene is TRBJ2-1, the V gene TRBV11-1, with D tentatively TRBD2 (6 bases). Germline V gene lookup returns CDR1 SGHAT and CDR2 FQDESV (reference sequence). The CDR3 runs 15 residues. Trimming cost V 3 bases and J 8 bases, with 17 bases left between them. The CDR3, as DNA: TGTGCCAGCAGCTTCGGCGGGGCCCAGCCCGATGAGCAGTTCTTC. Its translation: CASSFGGAQPDEQFF.

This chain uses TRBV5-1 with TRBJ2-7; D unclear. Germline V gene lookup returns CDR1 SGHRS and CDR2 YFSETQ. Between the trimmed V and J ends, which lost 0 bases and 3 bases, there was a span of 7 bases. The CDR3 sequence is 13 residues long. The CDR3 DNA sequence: TGCGCCAGCAGCTTGGCCGACATCTACGAGCAGTACTTC. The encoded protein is CASSLADIYEQYF.

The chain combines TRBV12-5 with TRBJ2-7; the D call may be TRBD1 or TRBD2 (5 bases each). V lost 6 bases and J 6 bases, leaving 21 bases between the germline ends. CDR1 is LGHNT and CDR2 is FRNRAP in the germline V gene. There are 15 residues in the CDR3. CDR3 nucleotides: TGTGCTAGTGGGCCTCCGGGACCCGGGGCCCGCGAGCAGTACTTC. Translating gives CASGPPGPGAREQYF.

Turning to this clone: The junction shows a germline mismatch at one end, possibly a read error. CDR3 region: CASSSGKPNEQFF. In DNA, the CDR3 is TGTGCTAGCAGCTCAGGCAAACCCAATGAGCAGTTCTTC. The V and J genes are TRBV7-7 and TRBJ2-1, with D unclear. CDR1 and CDR2 (germline): SSHAT, FNYEAQ (reference sequence). This CDR3 spans 13 amino acids.

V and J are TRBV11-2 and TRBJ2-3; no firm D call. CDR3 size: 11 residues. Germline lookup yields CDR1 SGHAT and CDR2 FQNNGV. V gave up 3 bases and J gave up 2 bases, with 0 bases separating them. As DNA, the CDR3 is TGTGCCAGCAGCTTCACAGATACGCAGTATTTT. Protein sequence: CASSFTDTQYF.

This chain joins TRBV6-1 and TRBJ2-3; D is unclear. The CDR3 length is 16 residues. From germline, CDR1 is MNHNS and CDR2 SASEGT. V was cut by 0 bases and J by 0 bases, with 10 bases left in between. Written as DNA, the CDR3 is TGTGCCAGCAGTGAAGCGTCGCTTCGGAGCACAGATACGCAGTATTTT. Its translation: CASSEASLRSTDTQYF.

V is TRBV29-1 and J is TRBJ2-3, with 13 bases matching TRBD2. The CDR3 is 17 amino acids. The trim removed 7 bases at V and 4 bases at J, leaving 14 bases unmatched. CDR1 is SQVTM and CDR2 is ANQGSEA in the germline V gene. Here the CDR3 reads CSGRTSGSRGRADTQYF. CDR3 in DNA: TGCAGCGGCAGGACTAGCGGGAGTAGGGGGCGGGCAGATACGCAGTATTTT.

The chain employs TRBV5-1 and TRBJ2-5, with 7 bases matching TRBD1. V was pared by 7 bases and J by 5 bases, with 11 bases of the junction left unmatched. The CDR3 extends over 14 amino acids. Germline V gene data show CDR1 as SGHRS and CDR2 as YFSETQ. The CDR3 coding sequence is TGCGCCAGCGGGGTGGGCAGGGGGACGGAGACCCAGTACTTC. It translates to CASGVGRGTETQYF.

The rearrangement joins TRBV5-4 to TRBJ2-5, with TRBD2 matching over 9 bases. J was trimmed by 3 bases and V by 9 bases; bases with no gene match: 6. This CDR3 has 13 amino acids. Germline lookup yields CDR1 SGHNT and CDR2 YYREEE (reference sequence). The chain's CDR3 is CATAAGGKETQYF. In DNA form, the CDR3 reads TGTGCCACCGCCGCGGGGGGGAAAGAGACCCAGTACTTC. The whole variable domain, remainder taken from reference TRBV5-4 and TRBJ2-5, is ETGVTQSPTHLIKTRGQQVTLRCSSQSGHNTVSWYQQALGQGPQFIFQYYREEENGRGNFPPRFSGLQFPNYSSELNVNALELDDSALYLCATAAGGKETQYFGPGTRLLVL.

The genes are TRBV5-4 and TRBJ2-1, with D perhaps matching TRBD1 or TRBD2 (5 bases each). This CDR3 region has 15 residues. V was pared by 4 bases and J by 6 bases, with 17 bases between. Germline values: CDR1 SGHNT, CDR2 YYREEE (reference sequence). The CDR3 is CASSPGTNGPNEQFF. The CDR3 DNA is TGTGCCAGCAGCCCCGGGACCAACGGCCCCAATGAGCAGTTCTTC. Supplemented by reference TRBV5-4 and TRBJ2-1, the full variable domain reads ETGVTQSPTHLIKTRGQQVTLRCSSQSGHNTVSWYQQALGQGPQFIFQYYREEENGRGNFPPRFSGLQFPNYSSELNVNALELDDSALYLCASSPGTNGPNEQFFGPGTRLTVL.

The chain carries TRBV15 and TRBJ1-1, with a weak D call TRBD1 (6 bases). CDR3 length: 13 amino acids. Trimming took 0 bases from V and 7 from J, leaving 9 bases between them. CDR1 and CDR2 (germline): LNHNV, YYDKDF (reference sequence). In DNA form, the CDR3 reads TGTGCCACCAGCAGAGATGAGGACAGTGAAGCTTTCTTT. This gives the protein CATSRDEDSEAFF.

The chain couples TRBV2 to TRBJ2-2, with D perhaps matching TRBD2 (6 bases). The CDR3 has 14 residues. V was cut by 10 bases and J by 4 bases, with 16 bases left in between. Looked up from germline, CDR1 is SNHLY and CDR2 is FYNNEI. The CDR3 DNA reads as TGTGCCACCTCCCGGGAGACAAGCACCGGGGAGCTGTTTTTT. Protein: CATSRETSTGELFF.

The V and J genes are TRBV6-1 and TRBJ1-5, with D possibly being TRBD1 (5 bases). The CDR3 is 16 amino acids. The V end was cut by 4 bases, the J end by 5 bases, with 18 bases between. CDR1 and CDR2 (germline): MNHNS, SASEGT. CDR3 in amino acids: CASSARDPGGHQPQHF. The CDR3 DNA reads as TGTGCCAGCAGTGCCCGGGACCCAGGCGGGCATCAGCCCCAGCATTTT.

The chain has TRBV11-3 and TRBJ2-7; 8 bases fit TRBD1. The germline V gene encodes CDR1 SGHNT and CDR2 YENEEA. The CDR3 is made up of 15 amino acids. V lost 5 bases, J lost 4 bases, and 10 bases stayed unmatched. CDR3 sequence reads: CASSLAWTGIYEQYF. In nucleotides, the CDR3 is TGTGCCAGCAGCCTAGCCTGGACAGGGATATACGAGCAGTACTTC.

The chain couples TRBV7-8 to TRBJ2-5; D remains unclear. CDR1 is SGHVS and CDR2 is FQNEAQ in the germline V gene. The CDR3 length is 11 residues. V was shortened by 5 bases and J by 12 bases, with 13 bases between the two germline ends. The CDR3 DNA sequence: TGTGCCAGCAGCATAGGACGGAGCGAGTACTTC. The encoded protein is CASSIGRSEYF. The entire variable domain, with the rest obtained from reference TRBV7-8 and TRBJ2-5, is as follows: GAGVSQSPRYKVAKRGQDVALRCDPISGHVSLFWYQQALGQGPEFLTYFQNEAQLDKSGLPSDRFFAERPEGSVSTLKIQRTQQEDSAVYLCASSIGRSEYFGPGTRLLVL.

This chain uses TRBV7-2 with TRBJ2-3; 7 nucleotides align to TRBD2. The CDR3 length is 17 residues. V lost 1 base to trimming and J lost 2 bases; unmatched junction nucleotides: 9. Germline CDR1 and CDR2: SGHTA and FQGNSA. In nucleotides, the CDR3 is TGTGCCAGCAGCTTAGTAAGCGGGGACTACCCCACAGATACGCAGTATTTT. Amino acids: CASSLVSGDYPTDTQYF. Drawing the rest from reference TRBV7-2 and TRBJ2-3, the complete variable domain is GAGVSQSPSNKVTEKGKDVELRCDPISGHTALYWYRQSLGQGLEFLIYFQGNSAPDKSGLPSDRFSAERTGGSVSTLTIQRTQQEDSAVYLCASSLVSGDYPTDTQYFGPGTRLTVL.

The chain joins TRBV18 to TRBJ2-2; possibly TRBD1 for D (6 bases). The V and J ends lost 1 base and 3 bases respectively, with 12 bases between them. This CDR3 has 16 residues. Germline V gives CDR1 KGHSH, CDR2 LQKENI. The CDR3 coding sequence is TGTGCCAGCTCACCACGTCCGGCAGGGGACACCGGGGAGCTGTTTTTT. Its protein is CASSPRPAGDTGELFF.

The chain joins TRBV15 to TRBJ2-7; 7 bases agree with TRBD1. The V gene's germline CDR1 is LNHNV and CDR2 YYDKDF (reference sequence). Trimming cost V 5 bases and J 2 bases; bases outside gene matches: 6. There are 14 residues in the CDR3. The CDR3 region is CATSGRTGPYEQYF. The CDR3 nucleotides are TGTGCCACCAGCGGGCGGACAGGACCCTACGAGCAGTACTTC.

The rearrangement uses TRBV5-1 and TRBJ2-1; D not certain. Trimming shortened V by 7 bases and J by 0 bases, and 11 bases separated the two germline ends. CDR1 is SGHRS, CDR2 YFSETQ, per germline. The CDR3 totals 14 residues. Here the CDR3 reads CASGTAYSYNEQFF. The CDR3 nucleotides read TGCGCCAGCGGTACTGCGTACTCCTACAATGAGCAGTTCTTC.

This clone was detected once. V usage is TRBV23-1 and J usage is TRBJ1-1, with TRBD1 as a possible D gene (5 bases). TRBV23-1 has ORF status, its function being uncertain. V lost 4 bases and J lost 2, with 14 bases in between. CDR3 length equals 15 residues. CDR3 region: CASSPYRYANTEAFF. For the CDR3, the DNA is TGCGCCAGCAGTCCATACAGGTATGCAAACACTGAAGCTTTCTTT.